This is a list of T cell receptor beta chains from one sample in a study of shared clonotypes between healthy human individuals. Generated by immunoSEQ multiplex PCR, the TCRdb table keeps only in-frame clones and is missing some. Among about 2.2 million clones listed, roughly 91% were seen once. Material: naive CD8+ T cells from PBMCs. The receptors were gathered from a man aged 18 to 35 in good health. Some clones in this sample may be carry-over from other donors' samples. CDR3s include the opening cysteine and the closing phenylalanine or tryptophan. D genes are given only for firm matches. Only part of the rows carry a size: once, few, many, or a class if the clone is expanded.

size	V	J	D	DNA	CDR3
.	TRBV28	TRBJ2-7	TRBD1	TGTGCCAGCAGTCCTACGACAGGGAGCTCCTACGAGCAGTACTTC	CASSPTTGSSYEQYF
once	TRBV9	TRBJ2-2	TRBD1	TGTGCCAGCAGCACGAGGGACAGGGCCACCGGGGAGCTGTTTTTT	CASSTRDRATGELFF
.	TRBV7-9	TRBJ1-5	.	TGTGCCAGCAGCTCCGCCGGGGCCAATCAGCCCCAGCATTTT	CASSSAGANQPQHF
.	TRBV11-3	TRBJ1-1	.	TGTGCCAGCAGCTTAGGGGGGGGTTTGGTAGCTTTCTTT	CASSLGGGLVAFF
once	TRBV6-1	TRBJ1-2	.	TGTGCCAGCAGTTCTCTCGGGGCGGCCTATGGCTACACCTTC	CASSSLGAAYGYTF
.	TRBV29-1	TRBJ2-5	.	TGCAGCGTATCCTCTGACGAAGAGACCCAGTACTTC	CSVSSDEETQYF
.	TRBV19	TRBJ1-1	.	TGTGCCAGTAGTATGAGCCAGAGAGGGACTGAAGCTTTCTTT	CASSMSQRGTEAFF
.	TRBV15	TRBJ2-7	.	TGTGCCACCAGCAGAGAGGTTGCGGCAGAGACCTACGAGCAGTACTTC	CATSREVAAETYEQYF
few	TRBV15	TRBJ1-1	.	TGTGCCACCAGAGACAGGAACACTGAAGCTTTCTTT	CATRDRNTEAFF
once	TRBV27	TRBJ2-7	TRBD2	TGTGCCAGCAGTCCCGGGAGGGTCTCCTACGAGCAGTACTTC	CASSPGRVSYEQYF
.	TRBV15	TRBJ2-7	TRBD1	TGTGCCACCAGCAGAACCACAGGGGGCGAGCAGTACTTC	CATSRTTGGEQYF
.	TRBV6-5	TRBJ2-2	TRBD2	TGTGCCAGCAGTTTACGGGAGGCTGACTACACCGGGGAGCTGTTTTTT	CASSLREADYTGELFF
.	TRBV28	TRBJ1-5	TRBD1	TGTGCCAGCAGTAGTAGTCGGGACAGACACAATCAGCCCCAGCATTTT	CASSSSRDRHNQPQHF